Following are 18 T cell receptor beta chains from one sample sequenced in a study of T cells expressing NK-cell markers. TCRdb processed the 5' RACE reads again and assigns one entry to each CDR3 protein, with no DNA. The sample totals 90,000 to 130,000 distinct CDR3 sequences; its top ten clones hold about 18%. Sequencing input: blood T cells: a sorted CD56 or NKG2C T cell subset, CD4+ or CD8+ T cells, or bulk PBMC T cells (not recorded which). These receptors all stem from a woman aged 18-70 years in good health.

CDR3: CAIGQGEDEQYF. J is TRBJ2-7 and V is TRBV28; TCRdb returns TRBD1, unconfirmable since there is no DNA. This CDR3 region has 12 residues. Germline V gene sequence: CDR1 MDHEN, CDR2 SYDVKM.

The rearrangement links TRBV7-3 to TRBJ2-1; TCRdb picks TRBD1, but there is no DNA to check that call. Germline CDR1 reads SGHTA; CDR2 reads FQGTGA. The CDR3 sequence is 15 residues long. This CDR3 reads CASSLTGGIYNEQFF.

The chain employs TRBV4-2 and TRBJ2-5. The CDR3 totals 11 residues. Germline V CDR1 and CDR2: LGHNA, YNFKEQ. CDR3 residues: CASSQAATQYF.

This chain links TRBV20-1 with TRBJ1-5; TCRdb returns TRBD1, unconfirmable since there is no DNA. This CDR3 is built from 15 residues. The germline gives CDR1 DFQATT, CDR2 SNEGSKA (reference sequence). The CDR3 region is CSATTTGPVILPQHF.

The CDR3 sequence is CASRLQGGEETQYF. The chain combines TRBV12-3 or TRBV12-4 with TRBJ2-5; TCRdb's assignment of TRBD2 cannot be checked, as there is no DNA. This CDR3 has 14 amino acids.

The V call is TRBV19, the J call TRBJ2-3; TCRdb's D gene call, TRBD1, goes unchecked for lack of DNA. Looked up from germline, CDR1 is LNHDA and CDR2 is SQIVND (reference sequence). The CDR3 is made up of 14 amino acids. CDR3 protein: CASSWGQNTDTQYF.

The rearrangement joins TRBV7-2 to TRBJ2-1; TCRdb calls TRBD2, which cannot be checked without DNA. This CDR3 is built from 12 residues. Germline-derived CDR1 and CDR2 are SGHTA and FQGNSA. The CDR3 protein is CASSPSGWEQFF.

This rearrangement joins TRBV3-1 to TRBJ1-5; there is no DNA to check the TCRdb D call of TRBD1. CDR1 and CDR2 (germline): LGHDT, YNNKEL (reference sequence). CDR3 length equals 19 residues. The CDR3 loop reads CASSQDPRDSPAGNQPQHF.

The chain joins TRBV4-3 to TRBJ2-7. CDR3 length: 14 amino acids. Germline lookup yields CDR1 LGHNA and CDR2 YSLEER. CDR3 protein: CASSQDRYGYEQYF.

The chain recombines TRBV7-3 with TRBJ2-1. The CDR3 runs to 15 residues. The germline V gene encodes CDR1 SGHTA and CDR2 FQGTGA. The CDR3: CASSVAGDLYNEQFF.

This rearrangement joins TRBV20-1 to TRBJ1-2. The CDR3 has 13 residues. CDR1 DFQATT and CDR2 SNEGSKA come from the germline V gene (reference sequence). Here the CDR3 reads CSASGPGDHGYTF.

This sequence joins TRBV21-1 and TRBJ2-4; TCRdb indicates TRBD1, and absent DNA this call remains unverified. TRBV21-1 corresponds to a pseudogene. This CDR3 comprises 15 residues. Here the CDR3 reads CASSRDRLAKNIQYF.

The chain is built from TRBV9 and TRBJ2-1; TCRdb's D gene call, TRBD2, goes unchecked for lack of DNA. The CDR3 has 13 amino acids. Germline V lookup: CDR1 SGDLS, CDR2 YYNGEE. The CDR3 reads CASSSSFGNEQFF.

The chain recombines TRBV5-1 with TRBJ2-3; absent DNA, TCRdb's TRBD2 call cannot be checked. The CDR3 has 16 amino acids. Germline-derived CDR1 and CDR2 are SGHRS and YFSETQ. The CDR3 protein is CASSLGLAGVLDTQYF.

This CDR3 reads CASSQARNEQFF. The chain recombines TRBV5-4 with TRBJ2-1. In germline, CDR1 is SGHNT, CDR2 YYREEE (reference sequence). CDR3 length: 12 residues.

The chain has TRBV2 and TRBJ2-1; with no DNA, the TCRdb D assignment of TRBD1 cannot be verified. Per the germline V gene, CDR1 is SNHLY and CDR2 is FYNNEI. The CDR3 sequence is 12 residues long. CDR3: CARGTVRNEQFF.

The genes are TRBV5-1 and TRBJ2-7; there is no DNA to check the TCRdb D call of TRBD1. This CDR3 is 13 amino acids long. Germline V gene sequence: CDR1 SGHRS, CDR2 YFSETQ. The CDR3 is CASSRTGVDEQYF.

CDR3 amino acids: CASSSPPGVVAGPSTDTQYF. The gene calls are TRBV11-2 and TRBJ2-3; TCRdb picks TRBD2, but there is no DNA to check that call. Germline assignment: CDR1 SGHAT and CDR2 FQNNGV. The CDR3 runs 20 residues.